The 24 T cell receptor beta chains reported below all come from one sample, sequenced in a study of blood T cell repertoires in COVID-19. Using immunoSEQ multiplex PCR, the repertoire was profiled, and TCRdb retains in-frame clones only, with some absent. The sample shows tens of thousands of clones, approximately 88% of them seen only once. Material for sequencing was peripheral blood. The receptors were gathered from a man aged 65 to 85 with active COVID-19.

The chain recombines TRBV5-6 with TRBJ1-2; TRBD1 matches at 8 bases. CDR3 length equals 13 residues. Germline V gene lookup returns CDR1 SGHDT and CDR2 YYEEEE. V gave up 1 base and J gave up 8 bases; unmatched junction bases: 4. CDR3 DNA sequence: TGTGCCAGCAGCTTGACCACAGGGGGAGGCTACACCTTC. This gives the protein CASSLTTGGGYTF.

This chain connects TRBV11-1 to TRBJ2-4, with TRBD2 identical over 11 bases. The V and J ends lost 5 bases and 1 base, in that order; junction bases with no gene match: 4. The CDR3 is made up of 16 amino acids. CDR1 is SGHAT and CDR2 is FQDESV in the germline V gene (reference sequence). In nucleotides, the CDR3 is TGTGCCAGCAGCCATACTAGCGGGAGTGCCAAAAACATTCAGTACTTC. As protein: CASSHTSGSAKNIQYF.

The CDR3 coding sequence is TGTGCCAGCAGCTTGAGCGGGGGTCAGCAGCCCCAGCATTTT. The encoded protein is CASSLSGGQQPQHF. The chain combines TRBV7-9 with TRBJ1-5; tentatively, D is TRBD1 (5 bases). Trimming took off 3 bases at V and 7 bases at J, with 13 bases between the two ends. The CDR3 length is 14 residues. Germline-derived CDR1 and CDR2 are SEHNR and FQNEAQ (reference sequence).

The chain links TRBV15 to TRBJ2-7; no definite D call. V was cut by 4 bases and J by 6 bases, with 13 bases left in between. Germline V gene sequence: CDR1 LNHNV, CDR2 YYDKDF (reference sequence). The CDR3 loop spans 13 amino acids. The CDR3 DNA follows: TGTGCCACCAGCAACTACCCCAGCCTCGAGCAGTACTTC. It yields the protein CATSNYPSLEQYF.

Regarding this clone: An end of the junction does not agree with germline; a read error may underlie this. This rearrangement joins TRBV7-7 to TRBJ1-4; a possible D gene is TRBD1 (6 bases). Germline V gene sequence: CDR1 SSHAT, CDR2 FNYEAQ (reference sequence). The CDR3 totals 13 residues. The CDR3 reads CASSYRVGEKLFF. The CDR3 bases are TGTGCTAGCAGCTACAGGGTTGGCGAAAAACTGTTTTTT.

The gene calls are TRBV18 and TRBJ2-1, with 7 bases identical to TRBD1. CDR1 and CDR2 from the germline V gene are KGHSH and LQKENI. V gave up 2 bases and J gave up 3 bases; unmatched junction bases: 7. The CDR3 has 16 amino acids. CDR3 nucleotide sequence: TGTGCCAGCTCACCATTGGACAGGAACAACTACAATGAGCAGTTCTTC. Protein product: CASSPLDRNNYNEQFF.

The table lists this clone with a count of one. CDR3 protein: CASSPVSGTGSSGANVLTF. The CDR3 DNA follows: TGTGCCAGCTCACCAGTATCCGGGACTGGGAGCTCTGGGGCCAACGTCCTGACTTTC. The V gene is TRBV18, the J gene TRBJ2-6; weak D call: TRBD2 (6 bases). V was shortened by 2 bases and J by 0 bases, with 17 bases between the two germline ends. The germline V gene has CDR1 KGHSH and CDR2 LQKENI. This CDR3 comprises 19 residues.

V is TRBV5-6 and J is TRBJ2-1; 11 nucleotides match TRBD2. Germline values: CDR1 SGHDT, CDR2 YYEEEE. V lost 2 bases and J lost 10; bases outside the gene matches: 8. This CDR3 has 15 amino acids. In DNA form, the CDR3 reads TGTGCCAGCAGCTTCACGGCGGGACTAGCGGTCGAGCAGTTCTTC. Encoded protein: CASSFTAGLAVEQFF.

The V gene is TRBV3-1 (or the pseudogene TRBV3-2), the J gene TRBJ2-1, with 9 positions matching TRBD2. The junction had 13 bases not matched to a gene; V was cut back by 2 bases and J by 2 bases. Germline loops: CDR1 LGHDT, CDR2 YNNKEL (reference sequence). The CDR3 contains 19 residues. The CDR3 spells CASSQRPIAGAGTYNEQFF. DNA for the CDR3: TGTGCCAGCAGCCAAAGACCCATAGCGGGAGCCGGAACCTACAATGAGCAGTTCTTC.

This chain connects TRBV12-2 to TRBJ2-5; TRBD1 reflects the table's D call only, with no check against the DNA. TRBV12-2 is a pseudogene. The CDR3 has 16 residues. CDR3 loop: CASRKEDSTYQETQYF. The CDR3 DNA sequence: TGTGCAAGTCGCAAAGAGGACAGTACCTACCAAGAGACCCAGTACTTC.

The chain is built from TRBV20-1 and TRBJ1-2; D gene uncertain. Germline V CDR1 and CDR2: DFQATT, SNEGSKA (reference sequence). The ends were cut back, 3 bases at V and 7 bases at J, with 6 bases in the middle. The CDR3 covers 10 residues. The CDR3 loop is CSASDSGYTF. In nucleotides, the CDR3 is TGCAGTGCTAGCGACTCTGGCTACACCTTC.

The chain uses TRBV18 and TRBJ1-3; D perhaps matches TRBD1 (5 bases). The V end lost 2 bases, the J end lost 2 bases, and 10 bases lay between the germline ends. CDR3 size: 15 residues. The V gene's germline CDR1 is KGHSH and CDR2 LQKENI. The CDR3 reads CASSPEGRPGNTIYF. In DNA form, the CDR3 reads TGTGCCAGCTCACCAGAGGGGAGGCCTGGAAACACCATATATTTT.

Note on this clone: Its ends do not fully match the called genes, so a read error is possible. V is TRBV7-2 and J is TRBJ1-4; 12 bases are a match to TRBD1. The V gene's germline CDR1 is SGHTA and CDR2 FQGNSA. This CDR3 spans 16 amino acids. In nucleotides, the CDR3 is TGTGCCAGCAGCTTCGGGACAGGGGGCGCTAACGAAAAACTGTTTTTT. This translates into CASSFGTGGANEKLFF. The full variable domain, completed using reference TRBV7-2 and TRBJ1-4, is GAGVSQSPSNKVTEKGKDVELRCDPISGHTALYWYRQSLGQGLEFLIYFQGNSAPDKSGLPSDRFSAERTGGSVSTLTIQRTQQEDSAVYLCASSFGTGGANEKLFFGSGTQLSVL.

The chain couples TRBV7-9 to TRBJ2-2, with unresolved D. The CDR3 spans 16 residues. Germline V gene data show CDR1 as SEHNR and CDR2 as FQNEAQ (reference sequence). Trimming took off 2 bases at V and 7 bases at J, with 17 bases between the two ends. CDR3 in amino acids: CASSLIYIGEGGELFF. CDR3 nucleotide sequence: TGTGCCAGCAGCTTAATCTATATCGGAGAAGGCGGGGAGCTGTTTTTT.

This rearrangement joins TRBV20-1 to TRBJ2-1, with D hard to call. Germline V gene lookup returns CDR1 DFQATT and CDR2 SNEGSKA (reference sequence). Between the trimmed V and J ends, which lost 4 bases and 4 bases, there was a span of 5 bases. CDR3 length: 11 amino acids. CDR3 sequence (DNA): TGCAGTGCTACTCCGTACAATGAGCAGTTCTTC. Translation gives CSATPYNEQFF.

The chain carries TRBV27 and TRBJ2-5; the match to TRBD1 covers 9 bases. Germline-derived CDR1 and CDR2 are MNHEY and SMNVEV (reference sequence). J lost 3 bases, V lost 8 bases, and 13 bases had no gene match. The CDR3 covers 16 residues. CDR3: CASRRNAWTGEETQYF. Here the CDR3 DNA reads TGTGCCAGCCGCAGAAACGCCTGGACAGGGGAAGAGACCCAGTACTTC.

J is TRBJ2-4 and V is TRBV9, with D tentatively TRBD1 (5 bases). Trimming took off 2 bases at V and 8 bases at J, with 11 bases between the two ends. Germline CDR1 is SGDLS and CDR2 is YYNGEE. The CDR3 consists of 13 residues. DNA of the CDR3: TGTGCCAGCAGCGTCGGACAATTTGACATTCAGTACTTC. This encodes CASSVGQFDIQYF. The full variable domain, completed using reference TRBV9 and TRBJ2-4, is DSGVTQTPKHLITATGQRVTLRCSPRSGDLSVYWYQQSLDQGLQFLIQYYNGEERAKGNILERFSAQQFPDLHSELNLSSLELGDSALYFCASSVGQFDIQYFGAGTRLSVL.

The J gene is TRBJ2-7, the V gene TRBV5-1; 7 nucleotides agree with TRBD1. The germline V gene has CDR1 SGHRS and CDR2 YFSETQ. With 4 bases clipped from V and 1 base from J, the junction kept 8 bases outside the gene matches. The CDR3 covers 15 residues. The CDR3 loop reads CASSLTTGPSYEQYF. For the CDR3, the DNA is TGCGCCAGCAGCCTGACGACAGGGCCGTCCTACGAGCAGTACTTC.

This CDR3 is CASSPTSGRTDTQYF. CDR3 bases: TGTGCCAGCAGCCCGACTAGCGGGAGAACAGATACGCAGTATTTT. The V gene is TRBV7-8, the J gene TRBJ2-3, with 12 bases aligning to TRBD2. V was clipped by 5 bases and J by 3 bases; unmatched bases: 3. The length of the CDR3 is 15 residues. Per the germline V gene, CDR1 is SGHVS and CDR2 is FQNEAQ.

The chain uses TRBV7-2 and TRBJ1-6; D gene uncertain. This CDR3 is 11 amino acids long. The germline gives CDR1 SGHTA, CDR2 FQGNSA. V shed 4 bases and J shed 14 bases, with 9 bases lying between them. The CDR3 is CASSSGGALHF. In DNA, the CDR3 is TGTGCCAGCAGCTCCGGCGGGGCCCTCCACTTT.

The CDR3 reads CASSLGTSGSYNEQFF. The CDR3 coding sequence is TGTGCCAGCAGCTTAGGGACTAGCGGGAGTTACAATGAGCAGTTCTTC. The chain has TRBV7-8 and TRBJ2-1, with 13 nucleotides matching TRBD2. The V and J ends lost 1 base and 4 bases, in that order; junction bases with no gene match: 1. The CDR3 totals 16 residues. Germline lookup yields CDR1 SGHVS and CDR2 FQNEAQ.

The V gene is TRBV6-5, the J gene TRBJ2-4; 8 bases fit TRBD1. CDR1 and CDR2 (germline): MNHEY, SVGAGI. With V trimmed by 4 bases and J by 4 bases, 3 bases remained unmatched. This CDR3 comprises 14 residues. CDR3 sequence reads: CASSFRDRKNIQYF. The CDR3 nucleotides are TGTGCCAGCAGTTTCCGGGACAGGAAAAACATTCAGTACTTC.

This chain joins TRBV4-2 and TRBJ2-3, with D uncertain. Germline V lookup: CDR1 LGHNA, CDR2 YNFKEQ. The CDR3 has 13 residues. Trimming removed 1 base from V and 2 bases from J, with 4 bases in between. CDR3 nucleotides: TGTGCCAGCAGCCAAGGGCCCACAGATACGCAGTATTTT. This gives the protein CASSQGPTDTQYF.

The J gene is TRBJ2-1, the V gene TRBV7-9; 9 bases agree with TRBD2. V was pared by 4 bases and J by 3 bases, with 7 bases of the junction left unmatched. Germline CDR1 is SEHNR and CDR2 is FQNEAQ (reference sequence). The CDR3 spans 16 residues. The CDR3 DNA reads TGTGCCAGCAGCTCGTTAGCGGGGGCCCACTACAATGAGCAGTTCTTC. Its protein is CASSSLAGAHYNEQFF.